This TCR beta chain was identified in a study of blood T cell repertoires in COVID-19. Study as a whole: Nucleic acid was either cDNA or gDNA, and it came from T cells, B-cell-depleted T cells, or PBMCs.

Some clones are missing from TCRdb's copy, which holds only in-frame ones; the method was immunoSEQ multiplex PCR. This table holds about 84,000 clones, around 88% found once. Germline V gene sequence: CDR1 SGHRS, CDR2 YFSETQ. This CDR3 is 16 amino acids long. Trimming took off 0 bases at V and 5 bases at J, with 17 bases between the two ends. The sample taken for sequencing was peripheral blood. This clonotype originated in a man older than 75 with active or convalescent COVID-19. V and J are TRBV5-1 and TRBJ2-5; D possibly corresponds to TRBD1 (6 bases). DNA for the CDR3: TGCGCCAGCAGCTTGGCCCGGTCAGGCAGGGGCGAGACCCAGTACTTC. This encodes CASSLARSGRGETQYF.